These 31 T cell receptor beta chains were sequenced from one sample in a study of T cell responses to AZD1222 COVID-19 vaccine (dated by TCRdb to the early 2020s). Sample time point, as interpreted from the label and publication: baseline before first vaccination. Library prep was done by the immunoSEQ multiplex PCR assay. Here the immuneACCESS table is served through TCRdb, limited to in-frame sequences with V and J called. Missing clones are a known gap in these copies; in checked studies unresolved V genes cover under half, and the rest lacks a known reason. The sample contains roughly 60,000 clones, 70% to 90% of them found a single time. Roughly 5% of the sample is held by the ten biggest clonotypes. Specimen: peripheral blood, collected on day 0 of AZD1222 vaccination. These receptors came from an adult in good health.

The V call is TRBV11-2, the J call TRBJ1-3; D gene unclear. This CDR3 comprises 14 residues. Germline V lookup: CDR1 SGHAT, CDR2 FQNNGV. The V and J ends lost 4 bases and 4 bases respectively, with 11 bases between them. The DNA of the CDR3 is TGTGCCAGCAGCTCCATGGGTCCCGGAAACACCATATATTTT. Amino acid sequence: CASSSMGPGNTIYF.

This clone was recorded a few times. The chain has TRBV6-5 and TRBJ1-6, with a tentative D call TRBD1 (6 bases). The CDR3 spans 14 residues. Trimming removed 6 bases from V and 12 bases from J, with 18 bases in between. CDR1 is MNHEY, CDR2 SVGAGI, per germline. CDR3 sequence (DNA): TGTGCCAGCAGACCAACGACAGGCGGCTTACCCCTCCACTTT. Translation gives CASRPTTGGLPLHF.

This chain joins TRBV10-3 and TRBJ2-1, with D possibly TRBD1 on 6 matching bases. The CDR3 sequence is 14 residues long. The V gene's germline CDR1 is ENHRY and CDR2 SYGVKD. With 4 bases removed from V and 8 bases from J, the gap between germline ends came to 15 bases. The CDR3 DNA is TGTGCCATCAGTGCAGGGGAAGGAAATGATGAGCAGTTCTTC. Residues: CAISAGEGNDEQFF.

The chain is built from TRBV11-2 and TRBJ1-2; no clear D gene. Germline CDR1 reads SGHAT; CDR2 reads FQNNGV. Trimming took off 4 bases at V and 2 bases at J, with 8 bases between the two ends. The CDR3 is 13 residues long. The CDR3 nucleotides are TGTGCCAGCAGCTCTGGGCCCAACTATGGCTACACCTTC. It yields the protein CASSSGPNYGYTF. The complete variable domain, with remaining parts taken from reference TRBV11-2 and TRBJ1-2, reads EAGVAQSPRYKIIEKRQSVAFWCNPISGHATLYWYQQILGQGPKLLIQFQNNGVVDDSQLPKDRFSAERLKGVDSTLKIQPAKLEDSAVYLCASSSGPNYGYTFGSGTRLTVV.

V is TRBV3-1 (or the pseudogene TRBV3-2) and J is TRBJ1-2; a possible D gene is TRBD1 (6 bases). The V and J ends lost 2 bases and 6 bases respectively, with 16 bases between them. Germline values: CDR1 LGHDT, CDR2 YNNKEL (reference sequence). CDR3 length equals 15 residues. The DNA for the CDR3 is TGTGCCAGCAGCCAAAGTGACGGGGGCAATCATGGCTACACCTTC. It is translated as CASSQSDGGNHGYTF.

CDR3 protein: CASSQREGAFF. In DNA, the CDR3 is TGTGCCAGCAGTCAGAGGGAAGGAGCTTTCTTT. The chain uses TRBV3-1 (or the pseudogene TRBV3-2) and TRBJ1-1; D gene unclear. Germline V gene sequence: CDR1 LGHDT, CDR2 YNNKEL (reference sequence). Between the trimmed V and J ends, which lost 6 bases and 10 bases, there was a span of 12 bases. The CDR3 spans 11 residues.

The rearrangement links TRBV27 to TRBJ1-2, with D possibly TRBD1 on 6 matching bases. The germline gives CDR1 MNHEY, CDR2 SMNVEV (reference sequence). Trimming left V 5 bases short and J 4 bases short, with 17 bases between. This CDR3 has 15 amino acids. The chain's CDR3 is CASSQRRGNIYGYTF. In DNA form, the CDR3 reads TGTGCCAGCAGTCAGAGGAGGGGGAACATCTATGGCTACACCTTC.

The CDR3 DNA follows: TGTGCCAGCAGCTTATCCGGGACAGGGGTTCCCGGGGAGCTGTTTTTT. This codes for CASSLSGTGVPGELFF. The chain joins TRBV9 to TRBJ2-2, with 10 bases fitting TRBD1. The CDR3 has 16 amino acids. The junction had 9 bases not matched to a gene; V was cut back by 4 bases and J by 6 bases. Looked up from germline, CDR1 is SGDLS and CDR2 is YYNGEE. Combining the CDR3 with reference TRBV9 and TRBJ2-2 gives the whole variable domain DSGVTQTPKHLITATGQRVTLRCSPRSGDLSVYWYQQSLDQGLQFLIQYYNGEERAKGNILERFSAQQFPDLHSELNLSSLELGDSALYFCASSLSGTGVPGELFFGEGSRLTVL.

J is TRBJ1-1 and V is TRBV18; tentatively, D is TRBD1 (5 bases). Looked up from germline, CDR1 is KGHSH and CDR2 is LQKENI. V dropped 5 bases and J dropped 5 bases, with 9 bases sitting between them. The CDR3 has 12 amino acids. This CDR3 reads CASSFRETEAFF. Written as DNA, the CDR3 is TGTGCCAGCTCATTCAGGGAAACTGAAGCTTTCTTT.

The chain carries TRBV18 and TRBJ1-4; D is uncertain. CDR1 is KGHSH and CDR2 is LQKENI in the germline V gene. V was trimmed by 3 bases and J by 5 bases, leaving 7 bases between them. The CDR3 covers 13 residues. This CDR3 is CASSPGLNEKLFF. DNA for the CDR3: TGTGCCAGCTCACCGGGCCTAAATGAAAAACTGTTTTTT.

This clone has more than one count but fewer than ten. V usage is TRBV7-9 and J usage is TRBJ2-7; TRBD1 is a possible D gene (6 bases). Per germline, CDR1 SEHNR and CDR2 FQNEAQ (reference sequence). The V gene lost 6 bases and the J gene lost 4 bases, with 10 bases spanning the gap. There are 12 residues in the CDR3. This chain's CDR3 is CASSPRGYEQYF. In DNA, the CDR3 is TGTGCCAGCAGTCCCAGGGGATACGAGCAGTACTTC.

In nucleotides, the CDR3 is TGCGCCAGTCGGGGCGGGATTGCAACTAATGAAAAACTGTTTTTT. This codes for CASRGGIATNEKLFF. The chain recombines TRBV10-2 with TRBJ1-4, with a tentative D call TRBD1 (5 bases). Looked up from germline, CDR1 is WSHSY and CDR2 is SAAADI. V dropped 9 bases and J dropped 0 bases, with 14 bases sitting between them. The length of the CDR3 is 15 residues.

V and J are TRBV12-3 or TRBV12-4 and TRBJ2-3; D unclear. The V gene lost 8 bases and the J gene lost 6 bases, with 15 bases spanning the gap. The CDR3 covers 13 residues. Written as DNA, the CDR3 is TGTGCCAGCGGCCCCACCCAGGTGGATACGCAGTATTTT. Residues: CASGPTQVDTQYF.

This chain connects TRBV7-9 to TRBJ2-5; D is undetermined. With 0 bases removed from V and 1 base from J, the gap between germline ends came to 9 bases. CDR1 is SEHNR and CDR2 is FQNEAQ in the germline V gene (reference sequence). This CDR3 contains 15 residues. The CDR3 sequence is CASSLAYGTQETQYF. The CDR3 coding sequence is TGTGCCAGCAGCTTAGCTTATGGCACCCAAGAGACCCAGTACTTC. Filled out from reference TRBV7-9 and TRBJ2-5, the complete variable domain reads DTGVSQNPRHKITKRGQNVTFRCDPISEHNRLYWYRQTLGQGPEFLTYFQNEAQLEKSRLLSDRFSAERPKGSFSTLEIQRTEQGDSAMYLCASSLAYGTQETQYFGPGTRLLVL.

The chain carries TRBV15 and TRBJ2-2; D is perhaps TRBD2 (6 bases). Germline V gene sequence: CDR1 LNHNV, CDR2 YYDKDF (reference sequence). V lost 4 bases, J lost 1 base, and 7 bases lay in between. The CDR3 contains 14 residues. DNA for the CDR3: TGTGCCACCAGCACCGGGGGGAACACCGGGGAGCTGTTTTTT. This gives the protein CATSTGGNTGELFF.

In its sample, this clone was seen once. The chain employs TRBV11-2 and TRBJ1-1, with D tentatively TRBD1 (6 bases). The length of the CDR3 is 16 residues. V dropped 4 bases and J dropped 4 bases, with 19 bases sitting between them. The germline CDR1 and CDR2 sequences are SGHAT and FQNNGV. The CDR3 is CASSSHLGGRSTEAFF. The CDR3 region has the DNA TGTGCCAGCAGCTCCCACCTGGGGGGGCGCAGCACTGAAGCTTTCTTT.

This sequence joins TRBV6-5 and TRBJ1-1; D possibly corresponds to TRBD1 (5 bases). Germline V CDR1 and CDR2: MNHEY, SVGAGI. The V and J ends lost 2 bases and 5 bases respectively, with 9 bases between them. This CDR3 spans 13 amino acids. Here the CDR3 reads CASSYGEGTEAFF. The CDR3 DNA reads TGTGCCAGCAGTTACGGAGAGGGGACTGAAGCTTTCTTT.

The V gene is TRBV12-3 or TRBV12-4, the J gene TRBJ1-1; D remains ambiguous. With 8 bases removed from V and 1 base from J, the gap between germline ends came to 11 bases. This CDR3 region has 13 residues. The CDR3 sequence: CASAEQENTEAFF. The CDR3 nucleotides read TGTGCCAGCGCTGAACAAGAGAACACTGAAGCTTTCTTT.

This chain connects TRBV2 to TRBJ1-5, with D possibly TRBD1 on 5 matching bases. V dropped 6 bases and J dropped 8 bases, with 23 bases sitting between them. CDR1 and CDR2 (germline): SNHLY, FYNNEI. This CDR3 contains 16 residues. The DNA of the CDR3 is TGTGCCAGCAGGACCTTCGGGACTTCGACCATCGAGCCCCAGCATTTT. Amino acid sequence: CASRTFGTSTIEPQHF.

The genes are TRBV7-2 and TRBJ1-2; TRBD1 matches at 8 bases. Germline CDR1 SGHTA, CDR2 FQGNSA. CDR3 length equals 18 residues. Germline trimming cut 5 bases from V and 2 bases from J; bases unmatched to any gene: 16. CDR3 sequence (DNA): TGTGCCAGCAGCCCGACTACTATAAGGACAGGGCAAAACTATGGCTACACCTTC. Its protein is CASSPTTIRTGQNYGYTF. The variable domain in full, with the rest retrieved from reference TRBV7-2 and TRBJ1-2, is GAGVSQSPSNKVTEKGKDVELRCDPISGHTALYWYRQSLGQGLEFLIYFQGNSAPDKSGLPSDRFSAERTGGSVSTLTIQRTQQEDSAVYLCASSPTTIRTGQNYGYTFGSGTRLTVV.

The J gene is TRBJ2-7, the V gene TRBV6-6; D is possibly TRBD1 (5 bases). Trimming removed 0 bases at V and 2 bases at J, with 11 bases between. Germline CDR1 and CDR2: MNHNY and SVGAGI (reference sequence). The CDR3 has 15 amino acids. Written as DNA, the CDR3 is TGTGCCAGCAGTTACTCTGGGCAGGGCCCCTACGAGCAGTACTTC. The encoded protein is CASSYSGQGPYEQYF.

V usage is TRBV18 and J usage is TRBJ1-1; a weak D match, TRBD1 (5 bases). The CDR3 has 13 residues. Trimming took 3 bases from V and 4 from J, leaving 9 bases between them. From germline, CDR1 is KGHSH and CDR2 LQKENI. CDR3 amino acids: CASSPGEGTEAFF. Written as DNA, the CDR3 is TGTGCCAGCTCACCGGGGGAGGGCACTGAAGCTTTCTTT.

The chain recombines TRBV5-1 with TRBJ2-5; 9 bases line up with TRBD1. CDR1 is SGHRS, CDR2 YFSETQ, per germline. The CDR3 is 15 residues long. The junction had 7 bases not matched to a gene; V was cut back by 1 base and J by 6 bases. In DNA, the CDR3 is TGCGCCAGCAGCTTGACAGGCGACAGGGGGAAGACCCAGTACTTC. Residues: CASSLTGDRGKTQYF.

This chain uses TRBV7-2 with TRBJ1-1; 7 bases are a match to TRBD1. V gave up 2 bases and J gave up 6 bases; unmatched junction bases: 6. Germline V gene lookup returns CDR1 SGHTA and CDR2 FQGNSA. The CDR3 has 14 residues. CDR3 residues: CASSLYGQAAEAFF. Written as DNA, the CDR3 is TGTGCCAGCAGCTTATACGGACAGGCCGCTGAAGCTTTCTTT.

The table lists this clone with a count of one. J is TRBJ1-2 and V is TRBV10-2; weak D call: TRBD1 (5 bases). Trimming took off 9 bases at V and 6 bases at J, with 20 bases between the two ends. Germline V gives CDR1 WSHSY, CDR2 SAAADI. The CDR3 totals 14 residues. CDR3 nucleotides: TGCGCCAGTGCAGTACTAAGGGACGCAGATGGCTACACCTTC. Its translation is CASAVLRDADGYTF.

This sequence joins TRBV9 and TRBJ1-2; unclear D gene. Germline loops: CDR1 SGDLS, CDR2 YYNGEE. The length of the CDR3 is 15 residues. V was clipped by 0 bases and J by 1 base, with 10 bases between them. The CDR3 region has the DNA TGTGCCAGCAGCGTAGGTGTAGGGAATAACTATGGCTACACCTTC. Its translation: CASSVGVGNNYGYTF.

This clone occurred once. CDR3 bases: TGTGCCAGCAGTCAAAGCCCTGAAGCTTTCTTT. Protein sequence: CASSQSPEAFF. The V gene is TRBV7-2, the J gene TRBJ1-1; D unresolved. Germline CDR1 is SGHTA and CDR2 is FQGNSA. The CDR3 has 11 residues. V lost 6 bases and J lost 6, with 8 bases in between.

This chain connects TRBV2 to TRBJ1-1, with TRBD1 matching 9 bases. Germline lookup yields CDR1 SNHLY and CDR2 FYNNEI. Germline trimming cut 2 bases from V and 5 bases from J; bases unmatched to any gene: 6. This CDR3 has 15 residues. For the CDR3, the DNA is TGTGCCAGCAGTGAAATCTGGACAGGGGCTACTGAAGCTTTCTTT. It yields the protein CASSEIWTGATEAFF.

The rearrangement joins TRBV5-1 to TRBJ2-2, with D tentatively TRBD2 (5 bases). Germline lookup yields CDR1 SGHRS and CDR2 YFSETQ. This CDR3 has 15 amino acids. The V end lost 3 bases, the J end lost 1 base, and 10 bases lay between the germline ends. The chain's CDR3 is CASSSGGGNTGELFF. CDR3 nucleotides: TGCGCCAGCAGCTCGGGTGGAGGGAACACCGGGGAGCTGTTTTTT.

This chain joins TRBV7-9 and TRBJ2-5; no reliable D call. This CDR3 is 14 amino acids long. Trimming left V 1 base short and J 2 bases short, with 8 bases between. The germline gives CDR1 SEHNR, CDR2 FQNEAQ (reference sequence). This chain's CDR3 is CASSLGTVQETQYF. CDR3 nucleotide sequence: TGTGCCAGCAGCTTAGGCACGGTACAAGAGACCCAGTACTTC.

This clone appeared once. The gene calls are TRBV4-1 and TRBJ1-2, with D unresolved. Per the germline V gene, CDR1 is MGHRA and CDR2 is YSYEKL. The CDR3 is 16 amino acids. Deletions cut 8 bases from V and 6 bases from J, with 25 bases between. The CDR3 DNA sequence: TGCGCCAGCCACTGGGAGGGAGCATCATCTTTTAATGGCTACACCTTC. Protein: CASHWEGASSFNGYTF.